This TCR beta chain is from a study of T cell changes during pregnancy in multiple sclerosis. The data were produced by immunoSEQ multiplex PCR, yet TCRdb's version contains in-frame clones alone and is incomplete. The sample carries about 130,000 clones, roughly 95% recorded once. Germline loops: CDR1 MNHEY, CDR2 SVGAGI. The trim removed 6 bases at V and 3 bases at J, leaving 8 bases unmatched. The CDR3 covers 14 residues. The sequences come from peripheral blood, collected after pregnancy. V and J are TRBV6-5 and TRBJ2-7; 7 bases line up with TRBD1. The sequence came from a female donor with multiple sclerosis, enrolled in a pregnancy study. The CDR3 sequence is CASRRTGGVYEQYF. In DNA form, the CDR3 reads TGTGCCAGCAGGAGGACAGGCGGAGTCTACGAGCAGTACTTC.